This T cell receptor beta chain was documented in a study of T cell responses to AZD1222 COVID-19 vaccine. General study findings and limits: The breadth and depth of Spike-specific TCRs increased once two AZD1222 doses had been given. The study found vaccine-associated CD4 TCRs spanning spike, dominant at 160-218 and 743-854. Donors in the cohort were predominantly white British and more often female, and clonal diversity was possibly underestimated.

Second-dose intervals of approximately 4 or approximately 12 weeks were pooled. Profiled with immunoSEQ multiplex PCR; TCRdb holds only in-frame clones, not every one. The data contain 150,000 to 200,000 clones, about 90% of them singletons. The CDR3 is 16 amino acids. The V gene's germline CDR1 is SEHNR and CDR2 FQNEAQ (reference sequence). The ends were cut back, 1 base at V and 1 base at J, with 13 bases in the middle. On this clone itself: Its antigen is not known.

The rearrangement links TRBV7-9 to TRBJ1-1; D not resolved. This TCR came from an adult who received the AZD1222 COVID-19 vaccine. Source: peripheral blood, taken 28 days after the second AZD1222 dose. CDR3 loop: CASSLDPLTGNTEAFF. DNA for the CDR3: TGTGCCAGCAGCTTAGATCCTCTTACGGGGAACACTGAAGCTTTCTTT.